These 7 T cell receptor beta chains originate from one sample sequenced in a study of PD-L1 blockade in urothelial cancer. Libraries were prepared by immunoSEQ multiplex PCR; TCRdb keeps only in-frame clonotypes and omits some of them. The sample contains 100,000 to 150,000 clones, about 83% of which appear only once. Time point in this sample: peripheral blood 6 weeks after treatment start. The input for sequencing was PBMCs, taken around atezolizumab (anti-PD-L1) treatment. These receptors all stem from a man aged 50 to 60 with urothelial cancer.

The chain combines TRBV5-1 with TRBJ1-1; 7 bases line up with TRBD1. Germline lookup yields CDR1 SGHRS and CDR2 YFSETQ. V lost 4 bases, J lost 4 bases, and 4 bases stayed unmatched. The CDR3 spans 13 residues. CDR3 residues: CASSTGQSTEAFF. The CDR3 bases are TGCGCCAGCAGCACGGGACAGTCCACTGAAGCTTTCTTT.

The gene calls are TRBV5-1 and TRBJ2-7, with 9 bases identical to TRBD2. The CDR3 extends over 16 amino acids. Per the germline V gene, CDR1 is SGHRS and CDR2 is YFSETQ. Trimming cost V 5 bases and J 1 base; bases outside gene matches: 10. CDR3 in amino acids: CASSRASGDGSYEQYF. The CDR3 region has the DNA TGCGCCAGCAGTCGAGCTAGCGGGGACGGTTCCTACGAGCAGTACTTC.

V and J are TRBV7-8 and TRBJ1-6; D is perhaps TRBD1 (5 bases). V was trimmed by 7 bases and J by 9 bases, leaving 19 bases between them. The CDR3 totals 15 residues. Germline CDR1 and CDR2: SGHVS and FQNEAQ. CDR3 in DNA: TGTGCCAGCACTTTCGGGGGGGGACGTGGTTCACCCCTCCACTTT. Translation gives CASTFGGGRGSPLHF.

The chain joins TRBV6-1 to TRBJ2-7; 10 bases agree with TRBD2. Germline V gives CDR1 MNHNS, CDR2 SASEGT. This CDR3 comprises 12 residues. Losses at the gene ends were 6 bases for V and 6 bases for J; bases not matched to a gene: 2. The CDR3 nucleotides read TGTGCCAGCAGACTAGCGGGACTCGAGCAGTACTTC. This codes for CASRLAGLEQYF.

The rearrangement joins TRBV19 to TRBJ2-6; no definite D call. Germline assignment: CDR1 LNHDA and CDR2 SQIVND (reference sequence). This CDR3 has 14 amino acids. The V and J ends lost 5 bases and 5 bases respectively, with 10 bases between them. CDR3 coding DNA: TGTGCCAGTAGTTTGGCCAGAAGGGCCAACGTCCTGACTTTC. The encoded protein is CASSLARRANVLTF.

The chain employs TRBV19 and TRBJ2-7; 8 bases match TRBD1. Per germline, CDR1 LNHDA and CDR2 SQIVND (reference sequence). V dropped 4 bases and J dropped 5; count of bases not matched to a gene: 7. CDR3 size: 14 residues. This CDR3 reads CASSTGQGAHEQYF. The CDR3 DNA follows: TGTGCCAGTAGTACCGGACAGGGTGCCCACGAGCAGTACTTC.

V and J are TRBV15 and TRBJ2-5; TRBD2 is a possible D gene (5 bases). The V end was cut by 2 bases, the J end by 1 base, with 14 bases between. The length of the CDR3 is 16 residues. Germline lookup yields CDR1 LNHNV and CDR2 YYDKDF (reference sequence). CDR3 amino acids: CATSRLGRTFQETQYF. As DNA, the CDR3 is TGTGCCACCAGCAGACTCGGTAGGACTTTCCAAGAGACCCAGTACTTC.